This T cell receptor (beta chain) was recovered during a study of cytomegalovirus exposure and HLA in healthy donors (TCRdb year 2017). About the study as a whole: In an earlier analysis of approximately 500 of the donors, around 300 Gb of sequence data and 117 million unique TCR beta sequences from about 190 million T cells were reported. An early release covering over 500 HLA-typed donors comprised about 300 gigabases of sequencing data and approximately 80 million unique TCR sequences. The genetic ancestry cluster associated with self-reported Caucasian donors included 70% to 85% of the approximately 430 genotyped donors. The study aimed to test whether signatures of past pathogen exposure could be identified by cataloging public T cell receptors. The study used immunosequencing to profile the T cell repertoires of several hundred subjects and linked those repertoires to cytomegalovirus serostatus. In addition to the first cohort of roughly 700 subjects, a separate validation cohort of 120 different subjects was used. To predict cytomegalovirus infection status, the study brought together high-throughput TCR immunosequencing, statistical association of individual TCRs with disease status, and machine learning. In a later analysis, previously published TCR beta repertoires from several hundred donors were re-analyzed and high-resolution HLA genotyping was added so that TCR occurrence patterns could be studied. In the later analysis, no new phenotypic data were used to find candidate immune exposures; instead, reliance was placed on TCR beta sequences and their occurrence across donors. An earlier analysis of some 600 of the donors applied high-throughput TCR beta sequencing to assess whether each TCR beta V gene segment acted as functional or pseudogenic. Alongside the repertoire data, information on donor age, sex, ethnicity and CMV serostatus was compiled. Genome-wide SNP genotypes for about 65% of the 666 donors were used in a later genetic analysis, which treated that subset as a discovery cohort. Every repertoire in the discovery cohort had been generated on one and the same sequencing platform. Both class I and class II loci were covered by HLA typing, at four-digit resolution. The number of typed donors differed by locus: roughly 629-640 for A, B, C, DRB1 and DQB1; 500 to 550 for DQA1; roughly 600 for DPA1; and about 450 for DPB1. Several DR-DQ haplotypes were treated as single units for association and clustering because of strong linkage in the cohort. Across 300 to 500 genotyped donors of the cohort, an average of about 240,000 unique TCR beta nucleotide sequences per donor were sequenced, and roughly a sixth of those sequences were non-productive.

The library was made by the immunoSEQ multiplex PCR assay. The multiplex PCR relied on a mix of 60 forward primers for TCR Vbeta segments and 13 reverse primers for TCR Jbeta segments. The CDR3 region of rearranged TCR beta genes was amplified from genomic DNA by a multiplex PCR assay. On the Illumina HiSeq System, the amplified TCR beta libraries were sequenced as 87-base-pair reads. The authors' pipeline ran thus. In a later analysis, 77 million or so unique TCR beta chains were counted across the roughly 700 repertoires, and roughly 11 million of these chains were shared by at least two donors. A nearest-neighbor algorithm error-corrected the raw reads and collapsed the reads into unique sequences, merging closely related sequences to remove PCR and sequencing errors. Alignment of CDR3 sequences to IMGT reference sequences was used to assign V, D and J gene segments. For a sequence to be retained, a match of at least six nucleotides was required to both a V gene segment and a J gene segment. Rearrangements were classified as productive when the CDR3 lacked stop codons and remained in frame with V and J, and all other rearrangements were classified as non-productive. Following IMGT convention, CDR3 was defined as the stretch from the second conserved V-encoded cysteine up to the conserved J-encoded phenylalanine. The earlier analysis of about 590 of the donors excluded sequences that lacked an unambiguous match to a single V gene segment. In an earlier analysis of 500 to 750 of the donors, V segments were called functional above 56.7% productive rearrangements and were called segregating when the between-donor standard deviation exceeded 5%. A statistical classification framework was built for diagnosing cytomegalovirus status from the catalog of TCR beta chain sequences. In a later analysis, V and J genes were assigned by comparing TCR nucleotide sequences against IMGT/GENE-DB human TR gene sequences. The TCRdist pipeline was used in a later analysis to assign CDR3 sequences and most-parsimonious VDJ recombination scenarios. In a later analysis, each TCR beta chain was defined by its CDR3 amino acid sequence together with its V-gene family, and reads lacking a unique V-gene family were excluded. As a way to deal with suspected cross-contamination and a sequencing artifact, a later analysis dropped more than 500 nucleotide sequences that were highly shared and had low generation probability. A later analysis calculated a clonal expansion index for each public chain from normalized within-repertoire ranks of inferred template counts. A later analysis computed generation probabilities with a VDJ recombination model fitted to out-of-frame rearrangements, and checked the results against IGoR. Hypergeometric tests were used in a later analysis to score TCR-TCR, TCR-HLA and TCR-CMV co-occurrence, with a repertoire-size bias correction applied to the TCR pairs. False discovery rates were estimated in a later analysis by permuting HLA or CMV assignments 20 times. In a later analysis, co-occurring TCRs were grouped with DBSCAN, and TCRdist sequence similarity was added when clustering was performed within HLA-allele-positive subsets. For co-occurrence clustering, repertoires with fewer than 30,000 or more than 120,000 public chains were excluded, along with 5 or 6 repertoires with anomalous nucleotide sharing. This is the immuneACCESS table as TCRdb keeps it, with only in-frame sequences that have V and J called. A part of the clones is gone; compared with another copy, unresolved V genes explain less than half, and the rest is unexplained. V and J calls and clone size come straight from that table; D and trimming were deduced from the DNA. A total of about 160,000 clones appear in this sample, 70% to 80% of them only once. Under 1.5% of the sample is held by the ten biggest clonotypes.

V is reduced by 2 bases and J by 2 bases, leaving a spacing of 12 bases between them. The CDR3 starts with the cysteine, ends with the phenylalanine, and has 14 residues. Kept here is only the CDR3 DNA, which spans 42 bases and is read in frame from base 1. The germline V gene (reference sequence) provides CDR1 GTSNPN and CDR2 SVGIG. The cohort consisted of 600 to 750 healthy bone marrow donors. All cohort members were sampled while nominally healthy, although unrecorded immune exposures were likely present. The donor was CMV seronegative and was included in the group of about 400 seronegative cohort members. A peripheral blood sample was collected from each donor, and TCR beta sequencing was performed on peripheral blood mononuclear cells. Genomic DNA was extracted from the blood cell samples with the Qiagen DNeasy Blood Extraction Kit. Broad study findings and their caveats: In both the original and validation cohorts, the classifier was reported to diagnose cytomegalovirus status with high specificity and sensitivity. In vitro tests confirmed that three of the cytomegalovirus-associated TCR beta chains recognize cytomegalovirus antigens. The earlier analysis of a few hundred of the donors excluded about 16 rarely observed V segments, including chromosome 9 orphons, because counts were too low. Correlated functional status among segregating V segments might reflect linkage disequilibrium, but an unknown experimental factor could not be ruled out. In a later analysis, 16,951 TCR beta sequences were associated with specific HLA alleles at a false discovery rate of 0.05. CMV serostatus was the only immune exposure information available for the cohort. Sequencing depth was assumed to be roughly uniform across donors in the presence/absence analyses, though that assumption may not hold. A later analysis found that HLA-associated TCR beta chains were more clonally expanded and had lower generation probabilities than equally common non-associated chains. According to a later analysis, parvovirus B19, influenza, CMV and Epstein-Barr virus appeared linked to several top co-occurrence clusters. A further reported finding was that TCR beta sequences accurately predicted the HLA-A and HLA-B alleles for most subjects in the first cohort. In a later analysis, TCR association rates were found to vary across HLA loci, with the most associated TCRs seen for DRB1 alleles and the fewest for HLA-C alleles. In a later genetic analysis, fewer N-insertions in productive TCRs were reported among donors in an Asian-associated ancestry cluster than the approximately 710-donor mean. The authors suggested that the approach could potentially be extended to other disease states and immunological phenotypes. According to a later analysis, most CMV-associated TCR beta chains appeared to be HLA-restricted, and the HLA associations seemed to be driven largely by CMV exposure. A cluster of highly shared sequence variants was judged likely to represent a technical artifact of the sequencing pipeline. Because some donors lacked HLA typing at each locus, the association tests relied only on the typed subset. Because the 87-base-pair reads could not distinguish some IMGT-functional V segments, including TRBV6-2 and TRBV6-3, those segments were excluded. In an earlier analysis of 500 to 650 of the donors, most TCR beta V segments appeared in productive rearrangements about 87% or about 30% of the time, broadly matching IMGT annotations. Strong co-occurrence of HLA alleles, especially DR and DQ, made assigning TCR associations to individual alleles difficult. An association between a missense DCLRE1C variant and V-gene and J-gene trimming of TCR beta chains was found in a later genetic analysis and replicated in an independent cohort. Most TCR sequences were seen in very few donors, while some public TCRs were found in many individuals. This cohort had only TCR beta chains sequenced, and the lack of alpha or paired-chain data limited which features could be detected. The study listed approximately 150 TCR beta chains as associated with cytomegalovirus.

In regard to this clone: Its antigen remains undetermined. No base quality values were provided; no much bigger clone lies one nucleotide off.

The TCR sequence derives from a man aged 55-75 years in good health and CMV-seronegative. The V and J genes are TRBV30 and TRBJ1-1; TRBD1 is a weak D gene call, 6 bases matching. The source material was PBMCs. The nucleotide sequence is given as TGTGCCTGGAGTACTCAACAGGGAAACACTGAAGCTTTCTTT. Its coded protein is CAWSTQQGNTEAFF.